These 30 T cell receptor beta chains share one sample of origin, sequenced in a study of regulatory T cells in long-lasting Graves disease. Libraries of TCR beta came from iRepertoire HTBI primers plus Arm-PCR of CDR3 regions. TCRdb called the multiplex PCR reads again in MiXCR, with one record for every CDR3 protein. The sample lists 350,000 to 450,000 distinct CDR3 sequences; 15% were seen once. The sample's time point: newly diagnosed GD, antithyroid drugs for less than 3 months. RNA extracted from PBMCs served as the sequencing template. These same data were also listed under a study on T cells in Graves' hyperthyroidism and ophthalmopathy.

The sequencing used peripheral blood mononuclear cells (PBMCs), collected at new diagnosis, from a patient treated with antithyroid drugs. The receptor set was obtained from a woman aged 40-49 years with Graves disease.

This clonotype was seen ten or more times. The chain links TRBV9 to TRBJ1-1; D is unresolved. CDR1 and CDR2 (germline): SGDLS, YYNGEE. V was pared by 0 bases and J by 1 base, with 10 bases between. The CDR3 runs 15 residues. Here the CDR3 DNA reads TGTGCCAGCAGCGTAGGTATGATCGCGAACACTGAAGCTTTCTTT. Residues: CASSVGMIANTEAFF.

This clonotype was detected many times. The rearrangement joins TRBV12-3 or TRBV12-4 to TRBJ2-2, with D maybe TRBD2 (5 bases). The CDR3 runs to 13 residues. V was cut by 6 bases and J by 6 bases, with 11 bases left in between. The CDR3 here is CASSPTSSGELFF. The DNA of the CDR3 is TGTGCCAGCAGCCCTACTAGTTCCGGGGAGCTGTTTTTT.

This clonotype was observed many times. This sequence joins TRBV19 and TRBJ2-1; D might be TRBD2 (7 bases). CDR3 length equals 14 residues. V lost 7 bases and J 7 bases, leaving 17 bases between the germline ends. CDR1 is LNHDA and CDR2 is SQIVND in the germline V gene (reference sequence). The DNA of the CDR3 is TGTGCCAGTATTGAAGGGGGAGGGTCTAATGAGCAGTTCTTC. Translated, it gives CASIEGGGSNEQFF.

This chain connects TRBV7-8 to TRBJ2-7; D may be TRBD2 (5 bases). This CDR3 comprises 15 residues. Trimming cost V 5 bases and J 4 bases, with 18 bases left between them. Germline CDR1 is SGHVS and CDR2 is FQNEAQ. CDR3 sequence: CASSHIRSRGYEQYF. In nucleotides, the CDR3 is TGTGCCAGCAGCCACATTCGTTCACGGGGTTACGAGCAGTACTTC.

The CDR3 is CASRDVAVGNQPQHF. The CDR3 coding sequence is TGCGCCAGCCGGGACGTGGCGGTTGGGAATCAGCCCCAGCATTTT. The V and J genes are TRBV4-1 and TRBJ1-5, with a tentative D call TRBD1 (5 bases). Germline V gene data show CDR1 as MGHRA and CDR2 as YSYEKL. The length of the CDR3 is 15 residues. The V and J ends lost 8 bases and 4 bases respectively, with 18 bases between them.

J is TRBJ2-7 and V is TRBV2; the match to TRBD2 covers 12 bases. The CDR3 runs 18 residues. J was trimmed by 0 bases and V by 1 base; bases with no gene match: 7. Germline V gene lookup returns CDR1 SNHLY and CDR2 FYNNEI. The CDR3 nucleotides read TGTGCCAGCAGTGAAGGGACTAGCGGGAACCCCCTCTCCTACGAGCAGTACTTC. Its translation: CASSEGTSGNPLSYEQYF.

A word on this clonotype: The germline gene is not matched at one end of the junction; a read error may be the cause. The chain recombines TRBV20-1 with TRBJ2-5; D gene unclear. The CDR3 spans 16 residues. Germline V gene lookup returns CDR1 DFQATT and CDR2 SNEGSKA (reference sequence). The CDR3 bases are TGCAGTGCTAGAGATGGTGGCCAGGAGATCCAAGAGACCCGGTACTTC. It translates to CSARDGGQEIQETRYF.

This clonotype was found a few times. The genes are TRBV28 and TRBJ2-7, with 7 nucleotides matching TRBD2. The V and J ends lost 3 bases and 7 bases, in that order; junction bases with no gene match: 15. CDR1 MDHEN and CDR2 SYDVKM come from the germline V gene. CDR3 length: 16 residues. Written as DNA, the CDR3 is TGTGCCAGCAGTTTCCGAGCGGGGATTTCCTGGGAAGAGCAGTACTTC. This translates into CASSFRAGISWEEQYF. Complete variable domain (other parts from reference TRBV28 and TRBJ2-7): DVKVTQSSRYLVKRTGEKVFLECVQDMDHENMFWYRQDPGLGLRLIYFSYDVKMKEKGDIPEGYSVSREKKERFSLILESASTNQTSMYLCASSFRAGISWEEQYFGPGTRLTVT.

This clonotype was picked up many times. The rearrangement joins TRBV2 to TRBJ2-5; D possibly corresponds to TRBD1 (6 bases). The germline V and J ends were trimmed by 6 bases and 4 bases, with 12 bases remaining between them. Germline V gene sequence: CDR1 SNHLY, CDR2 FYNNEI. The CDR3 is 13 amino acids. The CDR3 nucleotides read TGTGCCAGCAGAGGGACAAATCCAGAGACCCAGTACTTC. This sequence encodes CASRGTNPETQYF.

This clonotype has only a few counts. The rearrangement links TRBV11-2 to TRBJ2-7; a possible D gene is TRBD1 (5 bases). V gave up 6 bases and J gave up 7 bases, with 16 bases separating them. There are 13 residues in the CDR3. Per the germline V gene, CDR1 is SGHAT and CDR2 is FQNNGV. The CDR3 bases are TGTGCCAGCAGAGGCCAGGGTGTGATGGAGCAGTACTTC. Protein sequence: CASRGQGVMEQYF. Drawing the rest from reference TRBV11-2 and TRBJ2-7, the complete variable domain is EAGVAQSPRYKIIEKRQSVAFWCNPISGHATLYWYQQILGQGPKLLIQFQNNGVVDDSQLPKDRFSAERLKGVDSTLKIQPAKLEDSAVYLCASRGQGVMEQYFGPGTRLTVT.

The V and J genes are TRBV9 and TRBJ1-1; the D gene is possibly TRBD1 (5 bases). Trimming pared 0 bases from V and 4 bases from J, leaving 22 bases between. Per germline, CDR1 SGDLS and CDR2 YYNGEE. This CDR3 has 18 amino acids. The CDR3 nucleotides read TGTGCCAGCAGCGTAGAGCCGGGCGGACGGGGGTTCGGCACTGAAGCTTTCTTT. Translating it yields CASSVEPGGRGFGTEAFF.

The sample holds many counts of this clonotype. The chain has TRBV30 and TRBJ2-1; D unresolved. CDR3 length: 13 amino acids. The V and J ends lost 0 bases and 9 bases respectively, with 12 bases between them. Germline lookup yields CDR1 GTSNPN and CDR2 SVGIG (reference sequence). The CDR3 nucleotides are TGTGCCTGGAGTGTAAAGGCCGGCGGTGAGCAGTTCTTC. Its protein is CAWSVKAGGEQFF. The whole variable domain, remainder taken from reference TRBV30 and TRBJ2-1, is SQTIHQWPATLVQPVGSPLSLECTVEGTSNPNLYWYRQAAGRGLQLLFYSVGIGQISSEVPQNLSASRPQDRQFILSSKKLLLSDSGFYLCAWSVKAGGEQFFGPGTRLTVL.

The CDR3 DNA is TGTGCTAGTGTGGGGGACGTGAGGAATGAAAAACTGTTTTTT. Translation gives CASVGDVRNEKLFF. The V and J genes are TRBV12-5 and TRBJ1-4; D perhaps matches TRBD1 (5 bases). The germline V gene encodes CDR1 LGHNT and CDR2 FRNRAP. This CDR3 contains 14 residues. V shed 7 bases and J shed 5 bases, with 14 bases lying between them.

This clonotype was seen a few times. V usage is TRBV6-2 or TRBV6-3 and J usage is TRBJ2-5; D is uncertain. Germline V CDR1 and CDR2: MNHEY, SVGEGT. The CDR3 extends over 17 amino acids. Trimming pared 0 bases from V and 4 bases from J, leaving 18 bases between. The CDR3 spells CASSYSIIPGLGETQYF. The CDR3 DNA is TGTGCCAGCAGTTACTCGATCATTCCTGGGCTCGGAGAGACCCAGTACTTC.

This rearrangement joins TRBV19 to TRBJ2-5; D might be TRBD1 (6 bases). V was pared by 2 bases and J by 5 bases, with 24 bases between. Germline V gene sequence: CDR1 LNHDA, CDR2 SQIVND (reference sequence). CDR3 length: 18 residues. The chain's CDR3 is CASSISLTGTSKRETQYF. The CDR3 DNA is TGTGCCAGTAGTATATCCTTAACCGGGACATCAAAACGGGAGACCCAGTACTTC.

There are a few counts of this clonotype. The CDR3 DNA reads as TGTGCCAGCAGTGCCCCCGGGACAGGTTCCCACGAGCAGTACTTC. Translated, it gives CASSAPGTGSHEQYF. The chain employs TRBV6-1 and TRBJ2-7, with 8 nucleotides matching TRBD1. The junction had 10 bases not matched to a gene; V was cut back by 4 bases and J by 5 bases. Germline-derived CDR1 and CDR2 are MNHNS and SASEGT. This CDR3 has 15 amino acids.

The chain carries TRBV27 and TRBJ2-3, with D perhaps assigned TRBD1 or TRBD2 (5 bases each). CDR1 and CDR2 (germline): MNHEY, SMNVEV (reference sequence). The CDR3 runs 16 residues. Trimming cost V 0 bases and J 2 bases, with 12 bases left between them. The DNA for the CDR3 is TGTGCCAGCAGTTTATCCCCAGGGAGAAACACAGATACGCAGTATTTT. It yields the protein CASSLSPGRNTDTQYF.

This clonotype was counted only a few times. V and J are TRBV20-1 and TRBJ2-1, with no clear D. V lost 0 bases, J lost 1 base, and 7 bases lay in between. This CDR3 is built from 14 residues. In germline, CDR1 is DFQATT, CDR2 SNEGSKA (reference sequence). This CDR3 reads CSAREKLSYNEQFF. CDR3 DNA: TGCAGTGCTAGAGAGAAATTATCCTACAATGAGCAGTTCTTC.

The chain is built from TRBV11-2 and TRBJ2-5, with 16 bases matching TRBD2. Trimming took 5 bases from V and 5 from J; bases not matched to a gene: 11. Germline CDR1 SGHAT, CDR2 FQNNGV. The CDR3 is 18 residues long. In DNA, the CDR3 is TGTGCCAGCAGCCCGCAGGGACTAGCGGGAGGGTTAGGCGAGACCCAGTACTTC. The encoded protein is CASSPQGLAGGLGETQYF.

The V gene is TRBV19, the J gene TRBJ2-1; D possibly corresponds to TRBD2 (7 bases). Deletions cut 6 bases from V and 8 bases from J, with 20 bases between. Germline V gene data show CDR1 as LNHDA and CDR2 as SQIVND (reference sequence). CDR3 length: 15 residues. The CDR3 protein is CASSADAGAQDEQFF. In DNA, the CDR3 is TGTGCCAGTAGCGCCGACGCGGGGGCGCAGGATGAGCAGTTCTTC.

This clonotype was counted at least ten times. V usage is TRBV20-1 and J usage is TRBJ2-3, with 14 bases that match TRBD2. Germline values: CDR1 DFQATT, CDR2 SNEGSKA (reference sequence). The CDR3 length is 19 residues. Losses at the gene ends were 6 bases for V and 2 bases for J; bases not matched to a gene: 16. CDR3 DNA: TGCAGTGCGGCCGGGACTAGCGGGAGTTGGGGGGTACACACAGATACGCAGTATTTT. Residues: CSAAGTSGSWGVHTDTQYF.

The genes are TRBV5-1 and TRBJ1-1, with D possibly TRBD1 on 6 matching bases. Germline loops: CDR1 SGHRS, CDR2 YFSETQ. This CDR3 is 15 amino acids long. V lost 0 bases and J 4 bases, leaving 13 bases between the germline ends. The CDR3 protein is CASSLAEGDLTEAFF. The CDR3 bases are TGCGCCAGCAGCTTGGCGGAGGGGGATCTCACTGAAGCTTTCTTT.

This clonotype appeared many times. This chain links TRBV27 with TRBJ2-7; D is possibly TRBD1 or TRBD2 (5 bases each). CDR1 and CDR2 from the germline V gene are MNHEY and SMNVEV (reference sequence). V was clipped by 4 bases and J by 3 bases, with 19 bases between them. The CDR3 has 16 residues. CDR3 in DNA: TGTGCCAGCAGTTCCGGGACCCTTTACGGAAGCTACGAGCAGTACTTC. Encoded protein: CASSSGTLYGSYEQYF.

This clonotype was seen a single time. A junction boundary mismatches the germline segment, possibly from a read error. The chain carries TRBV11-3 and TRBJ1-1; D not certain. Germline V CDR1 and CDR2: SGHNT, YENEEA. The CDR3 loop spans 12 amino acids. In DNA form, the CDR3 reads TGTGCCAGCAGCCTAGACCCATACCAAGCTTTCTTT. This sequence encodes CASSLDPYQAFF.

This clonotype came up many times. The chain is built from TRBV7-2 and TRBJ1-5, with no clear D. With 4 bases removed from V and 4 bases from J, the gap between germline ends came to 5 bases. Germline V CDR1 and CDR2: SGHTA, FQGNSA. This CDR3 comprises 12 residues. In nucleotides, the CDR3 is TGTGCCAGCAGCTACATTAATCAGCCCCAGCATTTT. Translating gives CASSYINQPQHF.

In its sample, this clonotype was seen many times. This chain connects TRBV2 to TRBJ2-1, with TRBD2 matching 10 bases. Trimming at V came to 5 bases and at J to 6 bases, leaving 1 base not matched to a gene. Germline values: CDR1 SNHLY, CDR2 FYNNEI. This CDR3 spans 13 amino acids. The CDR3 bases are TGTGCCAGCAGTAGGACTAGCGGCAATGAGCAGTTCTTC. Protein product: CASSRTSGNEQFF.

The chain couples TRBV28 to TRBJ2-3; D may correspond to TRBD1 or TRBD2 (5 bases each). Between the trimmed V and J ends, which lost 5 bases and 1 base, there was a span of 19 bases. There are 17 residues in the CDR3. Per the germline V gene, CDR1 is MDHEN and CDR2 is SYDVKM. The CDR3 DNA is TGTGCCAGCAGTCCCCTCGCCCCGGGACCCCGCACAGATACGCAGTATTTT. It encodes CASSPLAPGPRTDTQYF.

This clonotype was found many times. The chain employs TRBV10-3 and TRBJ2-7; D call uncertain. Germline CDR1 ENHRY, CDR2 SYGVKD. V was shortened by 0 bases and J by 2 bases, with 11 bases between the two germline ends. The CDR3 covers 15 residues. For the CDR3, the DNA is TGTGCCATCAGTGAGTCGAGCGTGGGCACCTACGAGCAGTACTTC. As protein: CAISESSVGTYEQYF.

This clonotype has a handful of counts. This rearrangement joins TRBV5-1 to TRBJ2-1; the D gene is possibly TRBD1 (5 bases). V was clipped by 7 bases and J by 0 bases, with 8 bases between them. This CDR3 is 13 amino acids long. Germline CDR1 reads SGHRS; CDR2 reads YFSETQ. The CDR3 sequence: CASGASSYNEQFF. Here the CDR3 DNA reads TGCGCCAGCGGGGCAAGCTCCTACAATGAGCAGTTCTTC. Full variable domain (rest looked up from reference TRBV5-1 and TRBJ2-1): KAGVTQTPRYLIKTRGQQVTLSCSPISGHRSVSWYQQTPGQGLQFLFEYFSETQRNKGNFPGRFSGRQFSNSRSEMNVSTLELGDSALYLCASGASSYNEQFFGPGTRLTVL.

The rearrangement uses TRBV5-1 and TRBJ2-2; 9 bases agree with TRBD2. Germline trimming cut 0 bases from V and 3 bases from J; bases unmatched to any gene: 15. The CDR3 is 20 amino acids. CDR1 is SGHRS and CDR2 is YFSETQ in the germline V gene. The CDR3 region has the DNA TGCGCCAGCAGCTTGGAGCATGGAGGGGCGAGACTAGCGGACACCGGGGAGCTGTTTTTT. This gives the protein CASSLEHGGARLADTGELFF. Variable domain in full (rest from reference TRBV5-1 and TRBJ2-2): KAGVTQTPRYLIKTRGQQVTLSCSPISGHRSVSWYQQTPGQGLQFLFEYFSETQRNKGNFPGRFSGRQFSNSRSEMNVSTLELGDSALYLCASSLEHGGARLADTGELFFGEGSRLTVL.